This TCR beta chain was identified in a study of breast tumors, draining lymph nodes, adjacent tissues. Study results and limitations: Tumor repertoires ranked between lymph nodes and nontumor tissue in diversity, with V and J gene preferences. Most tumor T cells seemingly derive from lymph node, then expand in tumor. Tumor T cell lymph node origin was a supported hypothesis, not proven. Tumor and nontumor repertoires were significantly more similar in luminal-like than in basal-like breast cancer.

TCRdb passed the multiplex PCR reads through MiXCR, listing each CDR3 protein once. This repertoire shows roughly 130,000 distinct CDR3 sequences, just under 20% found once; its top ten account for less than 4.5%. The lymph nodes were axillary draining lymph nodes from breast cancer patients. Comment on this clonotype: Its antigen is unidentified. A much larger clone lies a single base off, so this may be a read error.

Germline V lookup: CDR1 SGHRS, CDR2 YFSETQ. Germline trimming cut 0 bases from V and 7 bases from J; bases unmatched to any gene: 9. The CDR3 has 16 residues. Sample: axillary lymph node tissue. The sequence was collected from a female donor with breast cancer. Some clones in this sample may be carry-over from other donors' samples. The chain couples TRBV5-1 to TRBJ2-5, with 10 bases fitting TRBD2. The CDR3 spells CASSLGSSGSLGTQYF. CDR3 nucleotide sequence: TGCGCCAGCAGCTTGGGATCTAGCGGGAGTCTTGGGACCCAGTACTTC.